The text below deals with one T cell receptor beta chain. There are 15 residues in the CDR3. CDR1 is SGHDT, CDR2 YYEEEE, per germline. The ends were cut back, 2 bases at V and 3 bases at J, with 14 bases in the middle. This entry is derived from a study of T cell changes during pregnancy in multiple sclerosis. Here immunoSEQ multiplex PCR was the method, and the copy in TCRdb shows in-frame clones only, minus some. The sample yields some 70,000 clones, 70% to 90% seen once. Here the sequenced sample was peripheral blood, taken before pregnancy. The clonotype comes from a female donor with multiple sclerosis, enrolled in a pregnancy study. This sequence joins TRBV5-6 and TRBJ1-2, with D maybe TRBD1 (5 bases). DNA of the CDR3: TGTGCCAGCAGCTTCAGGGAGGGGCTAGACTATGGCTACACCTTC. It specifies CASSFREGLDYGYTF.